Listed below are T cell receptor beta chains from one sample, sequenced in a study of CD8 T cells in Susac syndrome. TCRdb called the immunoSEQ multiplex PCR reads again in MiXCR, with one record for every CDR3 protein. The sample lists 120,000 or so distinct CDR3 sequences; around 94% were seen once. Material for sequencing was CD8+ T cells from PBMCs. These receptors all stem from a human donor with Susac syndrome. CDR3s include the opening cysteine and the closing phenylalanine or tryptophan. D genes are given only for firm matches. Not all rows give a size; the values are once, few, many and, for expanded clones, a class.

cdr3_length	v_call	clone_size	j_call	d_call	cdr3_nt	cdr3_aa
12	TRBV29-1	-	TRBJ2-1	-	TGCAGCGTTGTGGTAGGGGACAATGAGCAGTTCTTC	CSVVVGDNEQFF
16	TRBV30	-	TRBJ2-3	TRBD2	TGTGCCTGGAGTTGGCTAGCGGGCTCCGTGGGGGATACGCAGTATTTT	CAWSWLAGSVGDTQYF
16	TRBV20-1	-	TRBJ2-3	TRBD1	TGCAGTGCTAGTATGACAGGGCCTCCTAGCACAGATACGCAGTATTTT	CSASMTGPPSTDTQYF
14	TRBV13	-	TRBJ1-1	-	TGTGCCAGCAGCTACCCCACAGGGCGGACTGAAGCTTTCTTT	CASSYPTGRTEAFF
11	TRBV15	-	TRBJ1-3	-	TGTGCCACCAGCCATGGAAACACCATATATTTT	CATSHGNTIYF
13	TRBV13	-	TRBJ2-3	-	TGTGCCAGCAGCTTAGACCATGGGGATACGCAGTATTTT	CASSLDHGDTQYF
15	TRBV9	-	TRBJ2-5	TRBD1	TGTGCCAGCAGCACCCAGGGGGTGGTCCAAGAGACCCAGTACTTC	CASSTQGVVQETQYF
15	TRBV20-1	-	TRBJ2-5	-	TGCAGTGCTAGGGCTAGCAGCACGGTCCGGGAGACCCAGTACTTC	CSARASSTVRETQYF
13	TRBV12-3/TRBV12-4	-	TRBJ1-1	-	TGTGCCAGCCACCTTAGAGGGAACACTGAAGCTTTCTTT	CASHLRGNTEAFF
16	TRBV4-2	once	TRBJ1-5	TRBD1	TGTGCCAGCAGCCAAGAGGGGGGACAGGTCAATCAGCCCCAGCATTTT	CASSQEGGQVNQPQHF
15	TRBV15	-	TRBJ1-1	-	TGTGCCACCAGCAGAGAACAGAGAAACCCCACTGAAGCTTTCTTT	CATSREQRNPTEAFF
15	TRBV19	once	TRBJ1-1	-	TGTGCCAGTAGTCTCTCAGGCGGGATGAACACTGAAGCTTTCTTT	CASSLSGGMNTEAFF
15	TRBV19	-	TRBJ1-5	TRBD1	TGTGCCACCAACGATGCACAGGGGGCTCATCAGCCCCAGCATTTT	CATNDAQGAHQPQHF
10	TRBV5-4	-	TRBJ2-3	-	TGTGCCGGTGGTCCAGATACGCAGTATTTT	CAGGPDTQYF
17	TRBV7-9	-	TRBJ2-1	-	TGTGCCAGCAGCTTAGCATCTGGGGGCCTCTCCTACAATGAGCAGTTCTTC	CASSLASGGLSYNEQFF
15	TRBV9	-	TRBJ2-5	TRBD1	TGTGCCAGCAGCGTCGGGACAGCGATCCAAGAGACCCAGTACTTC	CASSVGTAIQETQYF
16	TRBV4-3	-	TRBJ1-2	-	TGCGCCAGCAGCCAAGAAGAGTCAGGAGCTAACTATGGCTACACCTTC	CASSQEESGANYGYTF
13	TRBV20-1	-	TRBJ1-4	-	TGCAGTGCTAGAGAAGGGTTGACTGAAAAACTGTTTTTT	CSAREGLTEKLFF
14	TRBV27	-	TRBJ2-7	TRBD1	TGTGCCAGCAGCGGGACAGGCGTCTCCTACGAGCAGTACTTC	CASSGTGVSYEQYF
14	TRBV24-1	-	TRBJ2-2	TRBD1	TGTGCCACCAGCCATACAGGGGACACCGGGGAGCTGTTTTTT	CATSHTGDTGELFF
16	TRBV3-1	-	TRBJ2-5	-	TGTGCCAGCAGAAACCAGTCGGGGGGCCATCAAGAGACCCAGTACTTC	CASRNQSGGHQETQYF
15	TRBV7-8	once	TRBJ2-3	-	TGTGCCAGCAGCTTAAACACCGGTAGCACAGATACGCAGTATTTT	CASSLNTGSTDTQYF
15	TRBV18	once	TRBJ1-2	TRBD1	TGTGCCAGCTCACCACTCGCCGGGGACAGCTATGGCTACACCTTC	CASSPLAGDSYGYTF
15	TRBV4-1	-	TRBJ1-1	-	TGCGCCAGCAGCCAAGATATTGGGGTGTACACTGAAGCTTTCTTT	CASSQDIGVYTEAFF
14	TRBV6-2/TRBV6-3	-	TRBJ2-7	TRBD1	TGTGCCAGCAGTCCTCGGACAGGGTTCTACGAGCAGTACTTC	CASSPRTGFYEQYF
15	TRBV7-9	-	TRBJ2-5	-	TGTGCCAGCAGCCTAGTGGACCAGCCGTCGGAGACCCAGTACTTC	CASSLVDQPSETQYF
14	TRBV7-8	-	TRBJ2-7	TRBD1	TGTGCCAGCAGCGGTCGAGGGGGCGATCAAGGGGGGTACTTC	CASSGRGGDQGGYF
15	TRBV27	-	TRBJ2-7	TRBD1	TGTGCCAGCAGTTTAGGCTCCGGGACAGGGCAAGAGCAGTACTTC	CASSLGSGTGQEQYF
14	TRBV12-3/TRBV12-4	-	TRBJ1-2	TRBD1	TGTGCCAGCAGCCCGGACAGGGGCAACTATGGCTACACCTTC	CASSPDRGNYGYTF
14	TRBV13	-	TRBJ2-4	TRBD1	TGTGCCAGCAGCCAACGGACAGGGAGGAACATTCAGTACTTC	CASSQRTGRNIQYF
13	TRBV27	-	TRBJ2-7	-	TGTGCCAGCGCAGTCGCCAACTTTTACGAGCAGTACTTC	CASAVANFYEQYF
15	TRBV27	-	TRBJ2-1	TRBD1	TGTGCCAGCACCATCGGGACAGGGGGGATGGATGAGCAGTTCTTC	CASTIGTGGMDEQFF
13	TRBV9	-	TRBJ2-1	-	TGTGCCAGCAGCCGGGACCCCTACAATGAGCAGTTCTTC	CASSRDPYNEQFF
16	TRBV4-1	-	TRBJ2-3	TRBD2	TGCGCCAGCAGCCAAGATACTAGCGGTAGCACAGATACGCAGTATTTT	CASSQDTSGSTDTQYF
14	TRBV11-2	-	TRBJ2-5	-	TGTGCCAGCAGCTTAGTAGAGGGGCAAGAGACCCAGTACTTC	CASSLVEGQETQYF
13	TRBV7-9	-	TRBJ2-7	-	TGTGCCAGCAGCCCCTCGGGCCCAGACGAGCAGTACTTC	CASSPSGPDEQYF
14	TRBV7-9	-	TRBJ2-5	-	TGTGCCAGCACCCCCGCCCGACTACAAGAGACCCAGTACTTC	CASTPARLQETQYF
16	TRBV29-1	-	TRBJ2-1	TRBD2	TGCAGCGTTGAAGATCAGGGTAGCGGGTATTACAATGAGCAGTTCTTC	CSVEDQGSGYYNEQFF
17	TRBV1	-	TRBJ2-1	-	TGCACCAGCAGCCATGGGAGGGAGGGCAGCTCCTACAATGAGCAGTTCTTC	CTSSHGREGSSYNEQFF
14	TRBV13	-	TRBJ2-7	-	TGTGCCAGCAGCTCGACTCCTAGGGGGGCCGAGCAGTACTTC	CASSSTPRGAEQYF
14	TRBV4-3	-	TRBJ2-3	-	TGCGCCAGCAGCCAAGTTGGAAACACAGATACGCAGTATTTT	CASSQVGNTDTQYF
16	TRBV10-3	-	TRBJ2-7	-	TGTGCCATCAGTGAGGAACATCCGACGACCTCCTACGAGCAGTACTTC	CAISEEHPTTSYEQYF
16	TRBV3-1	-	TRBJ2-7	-	TGTGCCAGCAGCCAAGATCGGCAGGGAACCTCCTACGAGCAGTACTTC	CASSQDRQGTSYEQYF
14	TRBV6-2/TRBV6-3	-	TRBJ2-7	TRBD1	TGTGCCAGCAGTGGCCGGGACAGGGCCTACGAGCAGTACTTC	CASSGRDRAYEQYF
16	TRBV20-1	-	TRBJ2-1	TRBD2	TGCAGTGCTAGAGAAGAGACTAGCGGATCCTACAATGAGCAGTTCTTC	CSAREETSGSYNEQFF
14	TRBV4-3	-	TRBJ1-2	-	TGCGCCAGCGCCTACGAACCAGGGGCGGACGGCTACACCTTC	CASAYEPGADGYTF
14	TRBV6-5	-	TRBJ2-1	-	TGTGCCAGCAGTTACACAGGGAGGATCGGTGAGCAGTTCTTC	CASSYTGRIGEQFF
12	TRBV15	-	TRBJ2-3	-	TGTGCCACCAGCTACAGCACAGATACGCAGTATTTT	CATSYSTDTQYF
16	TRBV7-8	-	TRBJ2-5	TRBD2	TGTGCCAGCAGCTTGAGAGCGGGGGGGCCGGAGGAGACCCAGTACTTC	CASSLRAGGPEETQYF
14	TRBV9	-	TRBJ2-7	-	TGTGCCAGCAGCCCCTTCGACGGTTCCTACGAGCAGTACTTC	CASSPFDGSYEQYF
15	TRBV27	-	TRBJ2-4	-	TGTGCCAGCAGTTTAGGGGTAGGAGCCAAAAACATTCAGTACTTC	CASSLGVGAKNIQYF
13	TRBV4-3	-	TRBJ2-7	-	TGCGCCAGCAGCCAAGTAGGAGGTTACGAGCAGTACTTC	CASSQVGGYEQYF
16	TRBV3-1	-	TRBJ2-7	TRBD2	TGTGCCAGCAGCCCCGCGCAGTCAGCGGGGGTCTACGAGCAGTACTTC	CASSPAQSAGVYEQYF